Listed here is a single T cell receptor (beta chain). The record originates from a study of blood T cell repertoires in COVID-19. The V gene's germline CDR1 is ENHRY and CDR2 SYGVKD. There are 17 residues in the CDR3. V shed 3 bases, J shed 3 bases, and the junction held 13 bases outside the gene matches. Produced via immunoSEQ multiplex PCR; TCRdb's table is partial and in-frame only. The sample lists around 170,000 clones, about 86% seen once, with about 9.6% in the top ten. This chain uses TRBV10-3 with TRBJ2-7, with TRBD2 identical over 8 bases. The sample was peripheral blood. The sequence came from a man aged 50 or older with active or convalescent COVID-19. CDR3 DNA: TGTGCCATCAGTGATTTGCTAGCGGGTAACCTTTTCTACGAGCAGTACTTC. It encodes CAISDLLAGNLFYEQYF.